The rows below give T cell receptor beta chains drawn from one sample of a study of cytomegalovirus exposure and HLA in healthy donors. Assay: immunoSEQ multiplex PCR; the TCRdb copy retains only in-frame clones and omits some. The sample has fewer than 150,000 clones. The sample comprised PBMCs. The receptors shown here come from a man aged 40-49 years in good health and CMV-seronegative. Both conserved end residues are part of each CDR3. The D gene is left open where the match is weak.

DNA: TGTGCCAGCAGCAGGATAGGAGGGAACACTGAAGCTTTCTTT
CDR3: CASSRIGGNTEAFF
J: TRBJ1-1
V: TRBV2
D: .

DNA: TGTGCCAGCAGCGTAGCGGGGGTTTCACCCCTCCACTTT
CDR3: CASSVAGVSPLHF
J: TRBJ1-6
V: TRBV9
D: .

DNA: TGTGCCAGCAGTTCACCGACAGGGGGCAACTATGGCTACACCTTC
CDR3: CASSSPTGGNYGYTF
J: TRBJ1-2
V: TRBV6-5
D: TRBD1

DNA: TGTGCCAGCAGTGCGGACTCGAACACCGGGGAGCTGTTTTTT
CDR3: CASSADSNTGELFF
J: TRBJ2-2
V: TRBV2
D: .

DNA: TGTGCCAGCAGTTTCGGCGGGTTCCGCACTTACGAGCAGTACTTC
CDR3: CASSFGGFRTYEQYF
J: TRBJ2-7
V: TRBV27
D: .

DNA: TGTGCCAGCAGCTTACAAGGACAGGGGGATCAGCCCCAGCATTTT
CDR3: CASSLQGQGDQPQHF
J: TRBJ1-5
V: TRBV7-2
D: TRBD1

DNA: TGTGCCAGCAGCCAAGGTGCGGGGGGGGCAGACACCATATATTTT
CDR3: CASSQGAGGADTIYF
J: TRBJ1-3
V: TRBV9
D: .

DNA: TGTGCCAGCAGTTTAGGGGGGGCAGGGCGGGAAAAACTGTTTTTT
CDR3: CASSLGGAGREKLFF
J: TRBJ1-4
V: TRBV28
D: .

DNA: TGCGCCAGCAGCTTGGCGGGACAGGGGGCCCTAAACTATGGCTACACCTTC
CDR3: CASSLAGQGALNYGYTF
J: TRBJ1-2
V: TRBV5-1
D: TRBD1

DNA: TGTGCTAGTGGTTTGAACGGGGAACAGCCCCAGCATTTT
CDR3: CASGLNGEQPQHF
J: TRBJ1-5
V: TRBV12-5
D: .

DNA: TGTGCCAGCAGTTTGGCCGGGAATAGCAATCAGCCCCAGCATTTT
CDR3: CASSLAGNSNQPQHF
J: TRBJ1-5
V: TRBV27
D: .

DNA: TGCGCCAGCAGCCCGAGGCCAGGGGGCTTAGGAGAAGAGACCCAGTACTTC
CDR3: CASSPRPGGLGEETQYF
J: TRBJ2-5
V: TRBV5-1
D: TRBD1

DNA: TGTGCCAGTAGATTAGAGGCGAGCTCCTATAATTCACCCCTCCACTTT
CDR3: CASRLEASSYNSPLHF
J: TRBJ1-6
V: TRBV19
D: .

DNA: TGTGCCAGCAGTGACGGTCCTTTAACCAGCTCCTACAATGAGCAGTTCTTC
CDR3: CASSDGPLTSSYNEQFF
J: TRBJ2-1
V: TRBV6-4
D: .

DNA: TGTGCCAGCAGTTACTACGGGCAGGGCACTGAAGCTTTCTTT
CDR3: CASSYYGQGTEAFF
J: TRBJ1-1
V: TRBV6-6
D: .

DNA: TGTGCCAGCAGCTTAATGGACAGGGCAGCGTCCTATAATTCACCCCTCCACTTT
CDR3: CASSLMDRAASYNSPLHF
J: TRBJ1-6
V: TRBV11-2
D: TRBD1

DNA: TGTGCCACCACGGGACAGTGCCTAAGGGAGGCCCAGTACTTC
CDR3: CATTGQCLREAQYF
J: TRBJ2-5
V: TRBV21-1
D: .

DNA: TGTGCCAGCAGCTTTCCGCCAGGGCCCGGACTAGAATCCGAGCAGTACTTC
CDR3: CASSFPPGPGLESEQYF
J: TRBJ2-7
V: TRBV7-2
D: TRBD2

DNA: TGTGCCAGCAGCGTAGAACTAGCGGGGAGGAGGGAGCAGTTCTTC
CDR3: CASSVELAGRREQFF
J: TRBJ2-1
V: TRBV9
D: TRBD2

DNA: TGTGCCAGCAGCCAGGGACGCGGGGGACCCTACGAGCAGTACTTC
CDR3: CASSQGRGGPYEQYF
J: TRBJ2-7
V: TRBV4-2
D: TRBD2

DNA: TGTGCCAGCAGTTACGGACAGTCTTGGGATGAGCAGTTCTTC
CDR3: CASSYGQSWDEQFF
J: TRBJ2-1
V: TRBV6-5
D: .

DNA: TGTGCCAGCAGCTTAGTCAGGGTGGAGCAGTTCTTC
CDR3: CASSLVRVEQFF
J: TRBJ2-1
V: TRBV7-2
D: .

DNA: TGTGCCAGCAGCTTGTCAGGGGCGGTCTACGAGCAGTACTTC
CDR3: CASSLSGAVYEQYF
J: TRBJ2-7
V: TRBV7-9
D: .

DNA: TGCAGCGTCCCGGGACAGCTCGAAATGAACACTGAAGCTTTCTTT
CDR3: CSVPGQLEMNTEAFF
J: TRBJ1-1
V: TRBV29-1
D: TRBD1

DNA: TGTGCCAGCAGTGAAAGTTTGGCAGGGGGACGCTACACCTTC
CDR3: CASSESLAGGRYTF
J: TRBJ1-2
V: TRBV2
D: TRBD1

DNA: TGTGCCAGCAGCCCCGCCGGGACTAGCAGCTACAATGAGCAGTTCTTC
CDR3: CASSPAGTSSYNEQFF
J: TRBJ2-1
V: TRBV4-2
D: TRBD2

DNA: TGTGCCAGCAGTGAAGTGGGACAGGGGGCGCACGAGCAGTACTTC
CDR3: CASSEVGQGAHEQYF
J: TRBJ2-7
V: TRBV6-1
D: TRBD1